These 10 T cell receptor beta chains were sequenced from one sample in a study of blood T cell repertoires in COVID-19. Assay used: immunoSEQ multiplex PCR; TCRdb lists only in-frame clones, some missing. The profile shows around 230,000 clones, 70% to 85% of them singletons. The sample taken for sequencing was PBMCs or T cells enriched from blood (not recorded which). Receptors originate from a man aged 35 to 55 who had recovered from COVID-19.

This clone occurred a few times. This sequence joins TRBV28 and TRBJ1-2; D possibly corresponds to TRBD1 (6 bases). V was pared by 9 bases and J by 4 bases, with 12 bases between. Per germline, CDR1 MDHEN and CDR2 SYDVKM. This CDR3 is 12 amino acids long. CDR3 amino acids: CASLETGYGYTF. The CDR3 region has the DNA TGTGCCAGTCTTGAGACAGGCTATGGCTACACCTTC.

The gene calls are TRBV5-5 and TRBJ1-2; D gene unclear. The germline V and J ends were trimmed by 4 bases and 4 bases, with 8 bases remaining between them. The germline gives CDR1 SGHKS, CDR2 YYEKEE (reference sequence). The CDR3 runs to 12 residues. In DNA form, the CDR3 reads TGTGCCAGCAGCGTACTATTCTATGGCTACACCTTC. It encodes CASSVLFYGYTF.

The chain has TRBV5-1 and TRBJ1-4; no clear D gene. The CDR3 totals 15 residues. Trimming cost V 7 bases and J 0 bases, with 13 bases left between them. The germline CDR1 and CDR2 sequences are SGHRS and YFSETQ. The CDR3 sequence: CASGPGSPTNEKLFF. The CDR3 DNA follows: TGCGCCAGCGGCCCGGGGTCGCCAACTAATGAAAAACTGTTTTTT.

V gene TRBV30 combines with J gene TRBJ1-1; 9 positions match TRBD1. V gave up 3 bases and J gave up 3 bases; unmatched junction bases: 8. Germline V lookup: CDR1 GTSNPN, CDR2 SVGIG (reference sequence). The CDR3 has 15 amino acids. CDR3 in amino acids: CAWSLAGTGYTEAFF. CDR3 sequence (DNA): TGTGCCTGGAGCCTAGCCGGGACAGGGTACACTGAAGCTTTCTTT.

The chain is built from TRBV2 and TRBJ1-6; 12 positions agree with TRBD1. J lost 7 bases, V lost 6 bases, and 4 bases had no gene match. CDR1 is SNHLY and CDR2 is FYNNEI in the germline V gene. The CDR3 runs to 15 residues. CDR3 nucleotide sequence: TGTGCCAGCAGCAGGGGACAGGGGGCGAATTCACCCCTCCACTTT. Encoded protein: CASSRGQGANSPLHF.

This chain joins TRBV5-1 and TRBJ1-2; tentative D call: TRBD1 (5 bases). From germline, CDR1 is SGHRS and CDR2 YFSETQ. This CDR3 has 13 residues. Trimming removed 2 bases from V and 6 bases from J, with 11 bases in between. CDR3 residues: CASSFRVFDGYTF. CDR3 DNA: TGCGCCAGCAGCTTCAGGGTATTTGATGGCTACACCTTC. Full variable domain (remainder filled in from reference TRBV5-1 and TRBJ1-2): KAGVTQTPRYLIKTRGQQVTLSCSPISGHRSVSWYQQTPGQGLQFLFEYFSETQRNKGNFPGRFSGRQFSNSRSEMNVSTLELGDSALYLCASSFRVFDGYTFGSGTRLTVV.

This chain uses TRBV13 with TRBJ1-5; D gene uncertain. The CDR3 is made up of 15 amino acids. Germline CDR1 PRHDT, CDR2 FYEKMQ (reference sequence). V was cut by 2 bases and J by 7 bases, with 15 bases left in between. The CDR3 coding sequence is TGTGCCAGCAGCTTAAGTCGAACGATCGGGCAGCCCCAGCATTTT. Its translation: CASSLSRTIGQPQHF.

The chain combines TRBV5-1 with TRBJ2-3, with TRBD2 matching 8 bases. This CDR3 is 15 amino acids long. Germline CDR1 is SGHRS and CDR2 is YFSETQ. V lost 5 bases and J lost 0; bases outside the gene matches: 5. This chain's CDR3 is CASSWAGGSTDTQYF. The CDR3 nucleotides are TGCGCCAGCAGTTGGGCGGGGGGAAGCACAGATACGCAGTATTTT.

V gene TRBV7-3 combines with J gene TRBJ1-1; weak D call: TRBD1 (6 bases). V gave up 3 bases and J gave up 4 bases, with 12 bases separating them. Germline V gene sequence: CDR1 SGHTA, CDR2 FQGTGA. This CDR3 is built from 14 residues. In nucleotides, the CDR3 is TGTGCCAGCAGCTTGACGGGGGGGCCCACTGAAGCTTTCTTT. Its protein is CASSLTGGPTEAFF.

The chain employs TRBV9 and TRBJ1-3; weak D call: TRBD1 (6 bases). The CDR3 totals 17 residues. In germline, CDR1 is SGDLS, CDR2 YYNGEE. Trimming left V 0 bases short and J 0 bases short, with 13 bases between. The CDR3 nucleotides are TGTGCCAGCAGCGTAGGTCCGACAGGCTCCTCTGGAAACACCATATATTTT. Translating gives CASSVGPTGSSGNTIYF.